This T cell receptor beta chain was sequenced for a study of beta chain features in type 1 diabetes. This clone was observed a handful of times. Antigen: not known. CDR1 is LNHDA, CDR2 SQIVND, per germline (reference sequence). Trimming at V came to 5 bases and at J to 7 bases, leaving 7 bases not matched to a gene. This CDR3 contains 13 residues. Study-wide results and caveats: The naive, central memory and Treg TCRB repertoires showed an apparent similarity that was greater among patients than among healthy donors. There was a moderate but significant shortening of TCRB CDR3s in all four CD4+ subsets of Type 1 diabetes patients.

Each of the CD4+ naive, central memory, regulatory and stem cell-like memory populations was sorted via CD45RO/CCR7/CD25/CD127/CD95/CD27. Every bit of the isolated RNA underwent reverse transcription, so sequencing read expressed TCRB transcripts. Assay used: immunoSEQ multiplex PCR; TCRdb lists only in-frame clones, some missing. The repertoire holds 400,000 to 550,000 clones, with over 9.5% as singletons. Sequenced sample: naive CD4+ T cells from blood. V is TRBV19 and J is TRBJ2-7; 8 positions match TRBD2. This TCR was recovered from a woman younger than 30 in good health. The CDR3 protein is CASSLSGTGEQYF. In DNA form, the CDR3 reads TGTGCCAGTAGTCTTAGCGGGACTGGTGAGCAGTACTTC.